This T cell receptor beta chain derives from a study of blood T cell repertoires in COVID-19. Study-level background: Material from acute and convalescent COVID-19 was sourced from the United States, Italy and Spain.

The CDR3 has 13 amino acids. Between the trimmed V and J ends, which lost 6 bases and 6 bases, there was a span of 11 bases. Authors' analysis steps: Estimation of nucleated cell counts relied on the amplification of reference gene primers. The table came from immunoSEQ multiplex PCR; TCRdb's copy has only in-frame clones and leaves some out. Clone size and the V and J calls come from that table; the DNA yielded D and trimming. The table records 150,000 to 200,000 clones, 80% to 90% of them present only once. The sequencing input was peripheral blood. The chain recombines TRBV12-3 or TRBV12-4 with TRBJ2-2, with a weak D call TRBD2 (5 bases). The sequence was obtained from a man in his 70s with active or convalescent COVID-19. In nucleotides, the CDR3 is TGTGCCAGCAGGGGTCTAGCATCCGGGGAGCTGTTTTTT. It yields the protein CASRGLASGELFF.